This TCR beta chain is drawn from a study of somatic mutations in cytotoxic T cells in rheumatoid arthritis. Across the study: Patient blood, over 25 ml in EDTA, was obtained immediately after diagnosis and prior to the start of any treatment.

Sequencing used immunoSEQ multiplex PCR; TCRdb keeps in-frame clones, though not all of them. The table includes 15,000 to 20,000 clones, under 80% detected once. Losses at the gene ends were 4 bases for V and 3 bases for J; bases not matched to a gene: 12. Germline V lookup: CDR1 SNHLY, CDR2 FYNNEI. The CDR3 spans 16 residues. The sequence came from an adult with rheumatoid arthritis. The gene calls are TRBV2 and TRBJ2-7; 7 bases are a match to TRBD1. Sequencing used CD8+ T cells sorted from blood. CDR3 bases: TGTGCCAGCAGTGCCTCCACAGGGGCACTACACTACGAGCAGTACTTC. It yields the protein CASSASTGALHYEQYF.